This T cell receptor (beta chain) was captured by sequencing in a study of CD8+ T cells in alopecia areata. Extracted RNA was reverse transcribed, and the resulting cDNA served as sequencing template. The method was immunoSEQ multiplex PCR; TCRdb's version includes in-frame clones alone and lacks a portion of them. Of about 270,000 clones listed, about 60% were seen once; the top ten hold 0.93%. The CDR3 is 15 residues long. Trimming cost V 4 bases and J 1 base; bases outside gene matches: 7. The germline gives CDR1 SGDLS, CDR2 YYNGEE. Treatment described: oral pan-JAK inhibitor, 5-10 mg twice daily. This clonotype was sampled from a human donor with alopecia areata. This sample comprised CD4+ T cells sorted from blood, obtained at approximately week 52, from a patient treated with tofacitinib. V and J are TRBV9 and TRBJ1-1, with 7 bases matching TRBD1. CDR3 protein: CASSRTGVGNTEAFF. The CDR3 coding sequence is TGTGCCAGCAGCCGTACAGGGGTGGGGAACACTGAAGCTTTCTTT.